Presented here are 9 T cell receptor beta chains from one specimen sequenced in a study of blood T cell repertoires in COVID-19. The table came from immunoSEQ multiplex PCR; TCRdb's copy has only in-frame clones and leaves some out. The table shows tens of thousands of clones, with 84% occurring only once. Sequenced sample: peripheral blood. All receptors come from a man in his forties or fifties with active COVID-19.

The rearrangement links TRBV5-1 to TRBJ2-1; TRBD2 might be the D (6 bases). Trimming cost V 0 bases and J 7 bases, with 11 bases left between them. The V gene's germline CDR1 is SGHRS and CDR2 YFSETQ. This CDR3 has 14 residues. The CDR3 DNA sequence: TGCGCCAGCAGCTTGGGCCAGGGAGGTAATGAGCAGTTCTTC. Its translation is CASSLGQGGNEQFF.

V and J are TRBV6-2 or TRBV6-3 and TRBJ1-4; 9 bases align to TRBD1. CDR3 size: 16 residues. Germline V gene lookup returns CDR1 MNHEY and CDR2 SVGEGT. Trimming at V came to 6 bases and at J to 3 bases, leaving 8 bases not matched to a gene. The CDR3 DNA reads TGTGCCAGCAGCCCGGGACAGGGTCCCTCTAATGAAAAACTGTTTTTT. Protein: CASSPGQGPSNEKLFF.

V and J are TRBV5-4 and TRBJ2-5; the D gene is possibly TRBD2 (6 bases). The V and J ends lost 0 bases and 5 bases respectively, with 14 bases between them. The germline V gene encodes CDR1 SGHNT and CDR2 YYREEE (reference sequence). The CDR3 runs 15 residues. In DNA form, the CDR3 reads TGTGCCAGCAGCTTGGCAGTGGAGGGCGGTGAGACCCAGTACTTC. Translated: CASSLAVEGGETQYF.

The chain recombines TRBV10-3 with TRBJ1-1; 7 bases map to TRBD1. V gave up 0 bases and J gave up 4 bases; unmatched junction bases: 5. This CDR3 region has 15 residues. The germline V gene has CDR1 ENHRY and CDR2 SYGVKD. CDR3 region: CAISESRGRGTEAFF. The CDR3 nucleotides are TGTGCCATCAGTGAGTCGAGGGGGCGTGGCACTGAAGCTTTCTTT.

CDR3 coding DNA: TGTGCCAGCAGTTTATCGTACCAGGGAACTAACTATGGCTACACCTTC. It specifies CASSLSYQGTNYGYTF. V usage is TRBV27 and J usage is TRBJ1-2, with D possibly being TRBD1 (5 bases). The CDR3 totals 16 residues. Trimming pared 0 bases from V and 0 bases from J, leaving 11 bases between. Germline loops: CDR1 MNHEY, CDR2 SMNVEV (reference sequence).

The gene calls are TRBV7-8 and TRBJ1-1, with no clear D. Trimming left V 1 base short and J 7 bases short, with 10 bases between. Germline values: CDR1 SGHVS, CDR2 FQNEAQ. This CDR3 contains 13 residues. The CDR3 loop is CASSLGERIEAFF. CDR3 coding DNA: TGTGCCAGCAGCTTAGGGGAGCGGATTGAAGCTTTCTTT. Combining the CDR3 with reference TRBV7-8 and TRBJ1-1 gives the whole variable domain GAGVSQSPRYKVAKRGQDVALRCDPISGHVSLFWYQQALGQGPEFLTYFQNEAQLDKSGLPSDRFFAERPEGSVSTLKIQRTQQEDSAVYLCASSLGERIEAFFGQGTRLTVV.

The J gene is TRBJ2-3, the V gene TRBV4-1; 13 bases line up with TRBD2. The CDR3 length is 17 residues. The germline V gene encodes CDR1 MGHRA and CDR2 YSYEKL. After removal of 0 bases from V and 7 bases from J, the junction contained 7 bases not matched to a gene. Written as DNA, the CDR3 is TGCGCCAGCAGCCAAGAGCCACTAGCGGGGGGGCTGAATACGCAGTATTTT. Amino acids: CASSQEPLAGGLNTQYF.

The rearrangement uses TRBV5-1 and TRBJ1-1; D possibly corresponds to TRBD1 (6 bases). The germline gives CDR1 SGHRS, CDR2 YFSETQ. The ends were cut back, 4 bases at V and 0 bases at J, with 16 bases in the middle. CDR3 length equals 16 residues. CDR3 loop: CASSTLTGSMNTEAFF. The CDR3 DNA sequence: TGCGCCAGCAGCACCTTGACAGGATCCATGAACACTGAAGCTTTCTTT.

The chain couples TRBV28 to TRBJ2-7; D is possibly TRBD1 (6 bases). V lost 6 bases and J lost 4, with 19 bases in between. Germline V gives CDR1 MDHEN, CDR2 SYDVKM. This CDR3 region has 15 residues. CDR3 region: CASRRPGQGSYEQYF. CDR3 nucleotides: TGTGCCAGCAGGAGGCCTGGTCAGGGGTCATACGAGCAGTACTTC.